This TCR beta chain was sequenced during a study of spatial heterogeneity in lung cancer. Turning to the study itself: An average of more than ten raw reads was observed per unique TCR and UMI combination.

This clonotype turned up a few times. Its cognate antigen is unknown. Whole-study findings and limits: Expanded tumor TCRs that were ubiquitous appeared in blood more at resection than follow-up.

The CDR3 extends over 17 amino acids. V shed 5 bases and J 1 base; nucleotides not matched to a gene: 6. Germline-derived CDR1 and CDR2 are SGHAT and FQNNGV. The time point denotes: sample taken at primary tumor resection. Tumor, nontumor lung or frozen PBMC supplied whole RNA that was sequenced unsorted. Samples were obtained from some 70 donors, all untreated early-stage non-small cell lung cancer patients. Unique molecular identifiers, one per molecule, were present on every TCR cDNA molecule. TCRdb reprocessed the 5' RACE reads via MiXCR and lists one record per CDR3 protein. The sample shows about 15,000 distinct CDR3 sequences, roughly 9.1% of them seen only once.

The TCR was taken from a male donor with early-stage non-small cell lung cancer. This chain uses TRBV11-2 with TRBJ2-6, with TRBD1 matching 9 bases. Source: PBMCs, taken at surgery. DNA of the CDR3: TGTGCCAGCAGCCCGGGACAGGGACTGTCTGGGGCCAACGTCCTGACTTTC. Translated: CASSPGQGLSGANVLTF.